What follows is one T cell receptor (beta chain) and its context. The data belong to a study of blood T cell repertoires in COVID-19. V shed 1 base and J 2 bases; nucleotides not matched to a gene: 7. The CDR3 has 18 amino acids. Per the germline V gene, CDR1 is MGHRA and CDR2 is YSYEKL. Measured with immunoSEQ multiplex PCR; TCRdb has only the in-frame clones, and not every one. The sample contains tens of thousands of clones, about nine tenths of which appear only once. The chain has TRBV4-1 and TRBJ2-7, with 14 nucleotides matching TRBD2. The sequence derives from a woman older than 75 with COVID-19, enrolled during active disease. The sample comprised peripheral blood. The CDR3 is CASSQVNKGLAGAYEQYF. The CDR3 DNA reads TGCGCCAGCAGCCAAGTCAATAAGGGACTAGCGGGGGCCTACGAGCAGTACTTC.